A single sample gave rise to the 28 T cell receptor beta chains below, sequenced in a study of CD8 T cells in Susac syndrome. After extraction with the RNeasy kit, about 0.45 to 1 ug of the RNA was reverse transcribed using random hexamers. TCRdb re-called the immunoSEQ multiplex PCR reads with MiXCR, one entry per CDR3 protein. The sample lists 170,000 or so distinct CDR3 sequences, approximately 95% occurring once. The sample was CD4+ T cells from PBMCs. The receptor source for this set is a human donor with multiple sclerosis.

The chain carries TRBV6-2 or TRBV6-3 and TRBJ2-7; a weak D match, TRBD2 (5 bases). The V gene lost 0 bases and the J gene lost 6 bases, with 18 bases spanning the gap. Germline V gene data show CDR1 as MNHEY and CDR2 as SVGEGT. The CDR3 is 16 residues long. The CDR3 DNA is TGTGCCAGCAGTTACTCGCGGGCAGCATTACCATCCGAGCAGTACTTC. Its protein product is CASSYSRAALPSEQYF.

CDR3: CATSRSGTSYEQYF. Written as DNA, the CDR3 is TGTGCCACCTCCAGGAGCGGTACCTCCTACGAGCAGTACTTC. The chain combines TRBV24-1 with TRBJ2-7; D may be TRBD2 (5 bases). Germline V gene lookup returns CDR1 KGHDR and CDR2 SFDVKD. V was cut by 9 bases and J by 0 bases, with 14 bases left in between. The CDR3 contains 14 residues.

The chain links TRBV20-1 to TRBJ2-5, with D perhaps matching TRBD2 (5 bases). Germline values: CDR1 DFQATT, CDR2 SNEGSKA (reference sequence). The CDR3 extends over 13 amino acids. V dropped 8 bases and J dropped 1 base, with 14 bases sitting between them. The CDR3 is CSTQAVFQETQYF. For the CDR3, the DNA is TGCAGTACACAAGCGGTATTCCAAGAGACCCAGTACTTC.

The chain's CDR3 is CASRTTGGSYNEQFF. As DNA, the CDR3 is TGTGCCAGCAGAACCACAGGGGGCTCCTACAATGAGCAGTTCTTC. The gene calls are TRBV6-5 and TRBJ2-1, with 8 bases fitting TRBD1. V was pared by 6 bases and J by 0 bases, with 4 bases of the junction left unmatched. CDR3 length equals 15 residues. The V gene's germline CDR1 is MNHEY and CDR2 SVGAGI.

The genes are TRBV13 and TRBJ2-7, with a tentative D call TRBD2 (6 bases). CDR1 and CDR2 (germline): PRHDT, FYEKMQ (reference sequence). There are 15 residues in the CDR3. Trimming removed 0 bases at V and 7 bases at J, with 16 bases between. Here the CDR3 reads CASSLGIAASGEQYF. The CDR3 DNA is TGTGCCAGCAGCTTAGGGATAGCGGCATCGGGAGAGCAGTACTTC.

CDR3 residues: CSARDVQGLGGYTF. The CDR3 DNA reads TGCAGTGCTAGAGATGTACAGGGTTTGGGTGGCTACACCTTC. V gene TRBV20-1 combines with J gene TRBJ1-2, with D possibly being TRBD1 (6 bases). The CDR3 totals 14 residues. Germline CDR1 DFQATT, CDR2 SNEGSKA (reference sequence). The V and J ends lost 0 bases and 7 bases respectively, with 15 bases between them.

CDR3 region: CAWSVRKGAQYF. The CDR3 bases are TGTGCCTGGAGTGTACGGAAGGGAGCGCAGTATTTT. This chain connects TRBV30 to TRBJ2-3, with a weak D call TRBD2 (5 bases). The CDR3 is made up of 12 amino acids. V gave up 0 bases and J gave up 10 bases, with 11 bases separating them. Germline V CDR1 and CDR2: GTSNPN, SVGIG (reference sequence).

The rearrangement joins TRBV6-5 to TRBJ2-3; D is possibly TRBD1 or TRBD2 (5 bases each). This CDR3 is 13 amino acids long. Germline V CDR1 and CDR2: MNHEY, SVGAGI. V lost 8 bases and J 5 bases, leaving 14 bases between the germline ends. CDR3 in DNA: TGTGCCAGCTTGGCAGGTGGGGGAGATACGCAGTATTTT. Protein: CASLAGGGDTQYF.

The sample holds one count of this clonotype. The rearrangement joins TRBV19 to TRBJ2-1; 7 bases match TRBD2. Germline V gene data show CDR1 as LNHDA and CDR2 as SQIVND (reference sequence). Trimming cost V 4 bases and J 4 bases; bases outside gene matches: 10. The CDR3 spans 16 residues. CDR3 bases: TGTGCCAGTAGTAGAATGGACTCGCGGGGGTACAATGAGCAGTTCTTC. Its translation is CASSRMDSRGYNEQFF.

The chain couples TRBV27 to TRBJ2-5; D gene ambiguous. The germline gives CDR1 MNHEY, CDR2 SMNVEV (reference sequence). The CDR3 spans 17 residues. V was clipped by 1 base and J by 0 bases, with 15 bases between them. The CDR3 reads CASSLFSTDDYQETQYF. The CDR3 DNA is TGTGCCAGCAGTTTATTCTCGACCGATGATTACCAAGAGACCCAGTACTTC.

V is TRBV10-3 and J is TRBJ1-1; TRBD1 agrees at 7 bases. Germline CDR1 reads ENHRY; CDR2 reads SYGVKD. J gave up 3 bases and V 6 bases, and 4 bases lay outside the gene matches. The CDR3 consists of 13 residues. The CDR3 protein is CAISGDRDTEAFF. The CDR3, as DNA: TGTGCCATCAGCGGCGACAGGGACACTGAAGCTTTCTTT.

This clonotype came up once. The chain recombines TRBV30 with TRBJ1-1, with D possibly TRBD1 on 6 matching bases. The CDR3 runs to 12 residues. Trimming removed 6 bases from V and 6 bases from J, with 14 bases in between. CDR1 is GTSNPN, CDR2 SVGIG, per germline (reference sequence). The CDR3 region has the DNA TGTGCCTGTCACAGGGTATTCGCTGAAGCTTTCTTT. Translating it yields CACHRVFAEAFF.

The chain uses TRBV15 and TRBJ2-2, with 13 nucleotides matching TRBD2. CDR3 length: 18 residues. Looked up from germline, CDR1 is LNHNV and CDR2 is YYDKDF (reference sequence). V trimming: 1 base; J trimming: 3 bases; junction bases outside the gene matches: 5. CDR3: CATSRVGLAGVYTGELFF. The CDR3 DNA is TGTGCCACCAGCAGAGTCGGACTAGCGGGAGTATACACCGGGGAGCTGTTTTTT.

The chain joins TRBV29-1 to TRBJ1-2, with D possibly matching TRBD1 (5 bases). The CDR3 runs 11 residues. The V end was cut by 1 base, the J end by 5 bases, with 5 bases between. The germline CDR1 and CDR2 sequences are SQVTM and ANQGSEA. This CDR3 is CSVEGGYGYTF. The CDR3 nucleotides read TGCAGCGTTGAAGGGGGGTATGGCTACACCTTC. The variable domain in full, with the rest retrieved from reference TRBV29-1 and TRBJ1-2, is SAVISQKPSRDICQRGTSLTIQCQVDSQVTMMFWYRQQPGQSLTLIATANQGSEATYESGFVIDKFPISRPNLTFSTLTVSNMSPEDSSIYLCSVEGGYGYTFGSGTRLTVV.

V usage is TRBV18 and J usage is TRBJ1-1; tentatively, D is TRBD1 (5 bases). CDR1 KGHSH and CDR2 LQKENI come from the germline V gene. The CDR3 is made up of 17 amino acids. V was shortened by 1 base and J by 8 bases, with 23 bases between the two germline ends. The CDR3 region has the DNA TGTGCCAGCTCACCACAGATAGGCGAAGGGGCCCTTACGGAAGCTTTCTTT. It encodes CASSPQIGEGALTEAFF.

The CDR3 region is CASSQDLGTPNSYEQYF. The CDR3 DNA follows: TGTGCCAGCAGCCAAGATCTCGGGACACCCAACTCCTACGAGCAGTACTTC. This sequence joins TRBV3-1 and TRBJ2-7; maybe TRBD1 (6 bases). The CDR3 spans 17 residues. V was cut by 0 bases and J by 0 bases, with 15 bases left in between. Germline CDR1 and CDR2: LGHDT and YNNKEL (reference sequence).

This chain joins TRBV12-3 or TRBV12-4 and TRBJ2-2; TRBD2 is a possible D gene (6 bases). The V gene lost 5 bases and the J gene lost 5 bases, with 15 bases spanning the gap. The CDR3 runs 15 residues. CDR3 DNA: TGTGCCAGCAGTCCGCTAGCGCACAGGACCGGGGAGCTGTTTTTT. Encoded protein: CASSPLAHRTGELFF.

The chain combines TRBV2 with TRBJ2-4, with D uncertain. This CDR3 spans 15 amino acids. V gave up 2 bases and J gave up 0 bases, with 8 bases separating them. The germline V gene has CDR1 SNHLY and CDR2 FYNNEI. For the CDR3, the DNA is TGTGCCAGCAGTGAATTGCGCCTAGCCAAAAACATTCAGTACTTC. This encodes CASSELRLAKNIQYF.

This chain joins TRBV20-1 and TRBJ1-4, with D tentatively TRBD1 (6 bases). The CDR3 extends over 14 amino acids. Trimming left V 6 bases short and J 7 bases short, with 18 bases between. Germline lookup yields CDR1 DFQATT and CDR2 SNEGSKA (reference sequence). CDR3 region: CSAKTQGWGEKLFF. The CDR3, as DNA: TGCAGTGCAAAGACACAGGGATGGGGTGAAAAACTGTTTTTT.

The rearrangement uses TRBV6-2 or TRBV6-3 and TRBJ1-5; D is possibly TRBD1 (6 bases). This CDR3 is built from 15 residues. V was trimmed by 3 bases and J by 3 bases, leaving 12 bases between them. Germline V gene lookup returns CDR1 MNHEY and CDR2 SVGEGT. The CDR3 is CASSYRGAHNQPQHF. The CDR3 coding sequence is TGTGCCAGCAGTTATCGGGGGGCCCACAATCAGCCCCAGCATTTT.

V is TRBV20-1 and J is TRBJ2-5; D unresolved. This CDR3 comprises 13 residues. Germline V gives CDR1 DFQATT, CDR2 SNEGSKA (reference sequence). The V gene lost 3 bases and the J gene lost 4 bases, with 12 bases spanning the gap. CDR3 residues: CSASLMGGETQYF. CDR3 sequence (DNA): TGCAGTGCTAGTCTGATGGGTGGAGAGACCCAGTACTTC.

The chain carries TRBV20-1 and TRBJ1-1; no clear D. Deletions cut 6 bases from V and 8 bases from J, with 13 bases between. Germline loops: CDR1 DFQATT, CDR2 SNEGSKA (reference sequence). The CDR3 contains 11 residues. The chain's CDR3 is CSAYREVEAFF. In DNA, the CDR3 is TGCAGTGCGTATCGGGAGGTGGAAGCTTTCTTT.

The CDR3 reads CASSLEGLAGGLTGELFF. CDR3 bases: TGTGCCAGCAGCTTAGAGGGACTAGCGGGAGGTCTCACCGGGGAGCTGTTTTTT. The rearrangement uses TRBV7-2 and TRBJ2-2, with 15 positions matching TRBD2. Germline CDR1 is SGHTA and CDR2 is FQGNSA. The length of the CDR3 is 18 residues. Trimming removed 1 base from V and 4 bases from J; junction bases left unmatched: 4. Supplemented by reference TRBV7-2 and TRBJ2-2, the full variable domain reads GAGVSQSPSNKVTEKGKDVELRCDPISGHTALYWYRQSLGQGLEFLIYFQGNSAPDKSGLPSDRFSAERTGGSVSTLTIQRTQQEDSAVYLCASSLEGLAGGLTGELFFGEGSRLTVL.

This clonotype has only one observation. The chain couples TRBV12-3 or TRBV12-4 to TRBJ1-4, with D hard to call. The CDR3 totals 14 residues. V lost 6 bases and J lost 0, with 8 bases in between. CDR3 nucleotides: TGTGCCAGCAGCGAGACACCAACTAATGAAAAACTGTTTTTT. This encodes CASSETPTNEKLFF.

The CDR3 nucleotides are TGTGCCAGCTCACCACCCGGGGAAGCTTTCTTT. Protein: CASSPPGEAFF. The chain couples TRBV18 to TRBJ1-1; D is undetermined. Deletions cut 0 bases from V and 8 bases from J, with 4 bases between. There are 11 residues in the CDR3. From germline, CDR1 is KGHSH and CDR2 LQKENI.

The rearrangement uses TRBV12-3 or TRBV12-4 and TRBJ2-7; 8 nucleotides agree with TRBD1. The CDR3 runs to 15 residues. J was trimmed by 4 bases and V by 5 bases; bases with no gene match: 10. The CDR3 DNA reads as TGTGCCAGCAGTCCCCGGGACAGGAGTTGGTACGAGCAGTACTTC. The encoded protein is CASSPRDRSWYEQYF.

The genes are TRBV30 and TRBJ2-3, with a weak D call TRBD1 (6 bases). CDR3 size: 16 residues. Germline V CDR1 and CDR2: GTSNPN, SVGIG (reference sequence). Trimming cost V 0 bases and J 1 base, with 14 bases left between them. This chain's CDR3 is CAWSVPVDRRTDTQYF. The CDR3 bases are TGTGCCTGGAGTGTACCCGTAGACAGGCGCACAGATACGCAGTATTTT.

This chain links TRBV5-4 with TRBJ1-1; TRBD1 matches 8 bases. With V trimmed by 4 bases and J by 0 bases, 8 bases remained unmatched. CDR1 is SGHNT and CDR2 is YYREEE in the germline V gene (reference sequence). This CDR3 has 16 residues. The CDR3, as DNA: TGTGCCAGCAGCGCAGGGGGGACAGGAATGAACACTGAAGCTTTCTTT. Its protein is CASSAGGTGMNTEAFF.